Listed below are T cell receptor beta chains from one sample, sequenced in a study of shared T cell receptors in the human thymus. Data came from immunoSEQ multiplex PCR; TCRdb stores just in-frame clones and leaves some out. The sample has 600,000 to 900,000 clones, 80% to 90% seen once. This sample also appeared in a second study, on human thymus T cells.

Specimen: thymocytes. All receptors derive from a girl under three years old with a congenital heart defect. Each CDR3 is given with its conserved first and last residue. Fields, in order: V gene, J gene, CDR3 protein.

TRBV30	TRBJ2-6	CAWSPKDSSGANVLTF
TRBV9	TRBJ1-1	CASSPETGTNTEAFF
TRBV5-1	TRBJ1-4	CASSLAGPEGNEKLFF
TRBV19	TRBJ1-2	CASSIRGYGYTF
TRBV7-2	TRBJ2-7	CASSLARPGLRYEQYF
TRBV7-6	TRBJ2-1	CASSLAPQASYNEQFF
TRBV5-5	TRBJ2-1	CASSCQQDLRPLLYNEQFF
TRBV4-3	TRBJ2-2	CASSQDKPANTGELFF
TRBV7-9	TRBJ1-1	CASSLKGATEAFF
TRBV19	TRBJ2-7	CATSRGSAYEQYF
TRBV5-8	TRBJ1-5	CASSPGERNQPQHF
TRBV27	TRBJ2-1	CASSSASGGAHYNEQFF
TRBV29-1	TRBJ2-1	CSVEDRPDMRSYNEQFF
TRBV9	TRBJ1-2	CASSVAKGEGYGYTF
TRBV14	TRBJ2-3	CASSQDRTDTQYF
TRBV20-1	TRBJ1-1	CSAISGEAFF
TRBV5-1	TRBJ2-5	CASSFIQSETQYF
TRBV5-1	TRBJ2-2	CASSFEFNTGELFF
TRBV6-1	TRBJ1-1	CASSGEKNEAQNTEAFF
TRBV19	TRBJ1-6	CASRIGRESSYNSPLHF
TRBV5-4	TRBJ1-1	CAVREGAVNTEAFF
TRBV18	TRBJ2-2	CASSPPRNTGELFF
TRBV19	TRBJ1-5	CASSILNQPQHF
TRBV29-1	TRBJ2-5	CSVPTPRTQYF
TRBV10-3	TRBJ1-1	CAIRGEDTEAFF
TRBV6-1	TRBJ2-7	CASRIAGSSYEQYF
TRBV9	TRBJ1-3	CASSGLRTGSPGNTIYF
TRBV7-2	TRBJ1-3	CASTLSQGRDSGNTIYF